This entry lists 7 T cell receptor beta chains sequenced from one sample in a study of blood T cell repertoires in COVID-19. TCRdb's table, derived via immunoSEQ multiplex PCR, lists solely in-frame clones and lacks some. The data show about 100,000 clones, 85% to 90% seen once. The source material was peripheral blood. The receptors here all came from a human donor in a cohort sampled during active COVID-19.

This clone was seen a handful of times. This CDR3 is CASSFLNQPQHF. CDR3 sequence (DNA): TGTGCCAGCAGTTTTCTCAATCAGCCCCAGCATTTT. This rearrangement joins TRBV27 to TRBJ1-5; D is ambiguous. CDR1 and CDR2 (germline): MNHEY, SMNVEV (reference sequence). V was trimmed by 3 bases and J by 3 bases, leaving 3 bases between them. This CDR3 is 12 amino acids long.

The rearrangement links TRBV2 to TRBJ1-6; TRBD1 might be the D (6 bases). CDR3 length: 14 residues. In germline, CDR1 is SNHLY, CDR2 FYNNEI. V was trimmed by 7 bases and J by 9 bases, leaving 16 bases between them. CDR3 DNA: TGTGCCAGCACCACAGGGACCCATGGTTCACCCCTCCACTTT. Its protein product is CASTTGTHGSPLHF.

This clone has just one count. The V and J genes are TRBV5-1 and TRBJ2-1, with 7 bases lining up with TRBD2. V was clipped by 0 bases and J by 3 bases; unmatched bases: 3. The CDR3 is 15 residues long. Germline V gives CDR1 SGHRS, CDR2 YFSETQ. The CDR3 coding sequence is TGCGCCAGCAGCTTGGCAGGACTAGACTACAATGAGCAGTTCTTC. As protein: CASSLAGLDYNEQFF.

The chain has TRBV5-6 and TRBJ1-1, with D tentatively TRBD1 (6 bases). V was pared by 7 bases and J by 4 bases, with 17 bases between. The CDR3 is 14 amino acids. Germline V gene data show CDR1 as SGHDT and CDR2 as YYEEEE. The DNA for the CDR3 is TGTGCCAGCGGCAACGCAGGGGAGGGCACTGAAGCTTTCTTT. Its translation is CASGNAGEGTEAFF.

V is TRBV5-1 and J is TRBJ2-3, with 8 bases fitting TRBD1. Germline V gene lookup returns CDR1 SGHRS and CDR2 YFSETQ. This CDR3 comprises 14 residues. J lost 5 bases, V lost 0 bases, and 2 bases had no gene match. The CDR3 sequence is CASSLGQGRDTQYF. As DNA, the CDR3 is TGCGCCAGCAGCTTGGGACAGGGGAGAGATACGCAGTATTTT.

CDR3 bases: TGTGCCATCAAGCCTGGTCGGCTAGGCTATGAGCAGTTCTTC. Translation: CAIKPGRLGYEQFF. The chain employs TRBV10-3 and TRBJ2-1, with D hard to call. Germline CDR1 ENHRY, CDR2 SYGVKD. The CDR3 has 14 residues. Trimming cost V 7 bases and J 8 bases, with 18 bases left between them.

In this sample, this clone turned up a few times. The V and J genes are TRBV5-5 and TRBJ1-5; perhaps TRBD1 as D (5 bases). CDR3 length: 14 amino acids. V was pared by 0 bases and J by 6 bases, with 10 bases between. Germline V gene sequence: CDR1 SGHKS, CDR2 YYEKEE (reference sequence). The CDR3 is CASSLAGRGQPQHF. The CDR3 DNA follows: TGTGCCAGCAGCTTGGCCGGTAGGGGTCAGCCCCAGCATTTT. Filled out from reference TRBV5-5 and TRBJ1-5, the complete variable domain reads DAGVTQSPTHLIKTRGQQVTLRCSPISGHKSVSWYQQVLGQGPQFIFQYYEKEERGRGNFPDRFSARQFPNYSSELNVNALLLGDSALYLCASSLAGRGQPQHFGDGTRLSIL.